This is a list of T cell receptor beta chains from one sample in a study of T cells in Graves' hyperthyroidism and ophthalmopathy. Using its own MiXCR run on the multiplex PCR reads, TCRdb lists one record per CDR3 protein. The sample has some 370,000 distinct CDR3 sequences, 17% seen once. The sequencing input was blood. Receptors originate from a young woman with Graves' hyperthyroidism that later progressed to Graves' ophthalmopathy. The CDR3 runs from the conserved cysteine through the conserved F or W. A D gene is named only where the DNA matches it firmly. Size values are once, few and many counts, or a class for expanded clones, and some rows have none.

j_call clone_size d_call v_call cdr3_length cdr3_aa cdr3_nt
TRBJ2-1 many - TRBV27 17 CASSLNEGLGKGNEQFF TGTGCCAGCAGTTTAAATGAGGGATTAGGAAAGGGCAATGAGCAGTTCTTC
TRBJ2-5 - - TRBV29-1 17 CSVEIPAGPSPVETQYF TGCAGCGTTGAAATACCCGCCGGACCCAGTCCCGTTGAGACCCAGTACTTC
TRBJ2-5 many - TRBV30 15 CAWRSGHSSRETQYF TGTGCCTGGAGGTCCGGGCACAGCAGTAGGGAGACCCAGTACTTC
TRBJ1-1 many - TRBV3-1 14 CASSQGRGSTEAFF TGTGCCAGCAGCCAAGGACGTGGGAGCACTGAAGCTTTCTTT
TRBJ2-3 few TRBD2 TRBV4-1 17 CASSQGLAGRFTDTQYF TGCGCCAGCAGCCAAGGGCTAGCGGGAAGATTCACAGATACGCAGTATTTT
TRBJ1-2 - TRBD1 TRBV11-2 15 CASTHAGQGLNGYTF TGTGCCAGCACCCACGCGGGACAGGGTTTAAATGGCTACACCTTC
TRBJ2-7 - - TRBV15 13 CATSRDTPYEQYF TGTGCCACCAGCAGAGATACGCCCTACGAGCAGTACTTC
TRBJ1-1 many TRBD1 TRBV27 14 CASSAVTGGTEAFF TGTGCCAGCAGTGCCGTGACAGGGGGCACTGAAGCTTTCTTT
TRBJ1-2 - TRBD1 TRBV2 15 CASSRTGAYSYGYTF TGTGCCAGCAGCCGGACAGGGGCTTACAGCTATGGCTACACCTTC
TRBJ2-2 many - TRBV2 14 CASSGRRATGELFF TGTGCCAGCAGTGGTCGGAGGGCCACGGGGGAGCTGTTTTTT
TRBJ2-3 many - TRBV5-1 12 CASSSGLYTQYF TGCGCCAGCAGCTCGGGCCTCTATACGCAGTATTTT
TRBJ1-1 - TRBD1 TRBV19 14 CTSSVDRGYTEAFF TGTACCAGTAGTGTAGACAGGGGATACACTGAAGCTTTCTTT
TRBJ1-5 many - TRBV19 15 CASSETGYSNQPQHF TGTGCCAGTAGCGAAACAGGGTATAGCAATCAGCCCCAGCATTTT
TRBJ1-3 many - TRBV19 14 CASSIGNYGNTIYF TGTGCCAGTAGTATCGGGAACTACGGAAACACCATATATTTT
TRBJ2-5 few TRBD1 TRBV6-2/TRBV6-3 18 CASRVDPTGTGPQGTQYF TGTGCCAGCAGAGTTGACCCGACCGGGACAGGTCCACAAGGGACCCAGTACTTC
TRBJ2-3 many - TRBV28 15 CASSYSDVSTDTQYF TGTGCCAGCAGTTATAGCGATGTAAGCACAGATACGCAGTATTTT
TRBJ2-3 - - TRBV27 13 CASSPRGSDTQYF TGTGCCAGCAGCCCCCGGGGCTCAGATACGCAGTATTTT